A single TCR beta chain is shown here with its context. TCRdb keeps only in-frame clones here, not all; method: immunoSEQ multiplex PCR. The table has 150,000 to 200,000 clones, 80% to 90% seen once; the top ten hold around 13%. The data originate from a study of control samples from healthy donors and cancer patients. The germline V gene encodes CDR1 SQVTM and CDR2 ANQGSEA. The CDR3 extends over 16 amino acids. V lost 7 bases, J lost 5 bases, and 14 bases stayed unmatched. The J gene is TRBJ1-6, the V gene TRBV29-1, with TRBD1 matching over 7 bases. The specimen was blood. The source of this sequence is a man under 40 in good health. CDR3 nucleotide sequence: TGCAGCGCGACTCGATCCAACAGGGGACATAATTCACCCCTCCACTTT. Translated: CSATRSNRGHNSPLHF.